This TCR beta chain was obtained from a study of blood T cell repertoires in COVID-19. Symptom resolution, clearance, or two negative PCRs marked the recovered donors of Cohort 3. The ends lost 1 base at V and 1 base at J; junction bases unmatched: 12. From germline, CDR1 is SGHAT and CDR2 FQNNGV. This CDR3 has 18 residues. Assay used: immunoSEQ multiplex PCR; TCRdb lists only in-frame clones, some missing. Among about 270,000 clones listed, 85% to 90% were seen once. The TCR was taken from a man aged 18-30 years who had recovered from COVID-19. The sample was PBMCs or T cells enriched from blood (not recorded which). The chain links TRBV11-2 to TRBJ2-7; the match to TRBD2 covers 8 bases. The CDR3 nucleotides read TGTGCCAGCAGCTTAGCCCCTTATGGGACTAGGGGATCCTACGAGCAGTACTTC. Translation: CASSLAPYGTRGSYEQYF.